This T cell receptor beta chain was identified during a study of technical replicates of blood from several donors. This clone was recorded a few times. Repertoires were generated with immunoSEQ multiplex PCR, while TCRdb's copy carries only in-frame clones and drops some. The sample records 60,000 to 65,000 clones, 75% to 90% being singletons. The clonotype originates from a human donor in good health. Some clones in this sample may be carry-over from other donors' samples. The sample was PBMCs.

The CDR3 DNA follows: TGTGCCATCAGTGAGTCGACAGGGCCCCACACTGAAGCTTTCTTT. It translates to CAISESTGPHTEAFF. This rearrangement joins TRBV10-3 to TRBJ1-1; TRBD1 matches at 7 bases. Germline V gene data show CDR1 as ENHRY and CDR2 as SYGVKD. The trim removed 0 bases at V and 3 bases at J, leaving 4 bases unmatched. The CDR3 totals 15 residues.